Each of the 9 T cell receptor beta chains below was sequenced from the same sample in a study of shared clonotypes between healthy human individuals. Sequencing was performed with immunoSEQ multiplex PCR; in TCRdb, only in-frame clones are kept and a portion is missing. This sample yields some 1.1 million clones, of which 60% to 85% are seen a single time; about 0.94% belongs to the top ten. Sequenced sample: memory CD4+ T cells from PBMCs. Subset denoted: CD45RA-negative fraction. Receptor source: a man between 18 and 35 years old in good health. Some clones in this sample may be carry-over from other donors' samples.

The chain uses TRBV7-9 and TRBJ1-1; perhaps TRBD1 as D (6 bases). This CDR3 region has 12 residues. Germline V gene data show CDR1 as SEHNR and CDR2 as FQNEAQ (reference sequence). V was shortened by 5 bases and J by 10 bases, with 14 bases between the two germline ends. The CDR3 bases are TGTGCCAGCAGCCCGGGGGCCCAGGGAGCTTTCTTT. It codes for CASSPGAQGAFF.

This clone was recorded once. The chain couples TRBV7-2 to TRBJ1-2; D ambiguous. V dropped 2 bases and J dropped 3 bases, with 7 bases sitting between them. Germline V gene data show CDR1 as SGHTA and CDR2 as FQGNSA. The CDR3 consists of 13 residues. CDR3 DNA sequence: TGTGCCAGCAGCTTATCTGGGTACTATGGCTACACCTTC. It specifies CASSLSGYYGYTF.

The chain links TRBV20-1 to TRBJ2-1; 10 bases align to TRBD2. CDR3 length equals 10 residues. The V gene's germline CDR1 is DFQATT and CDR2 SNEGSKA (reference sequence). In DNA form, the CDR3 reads TGCTCTAGCGGGAGCAATGAGCAGTTCTTC. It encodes CSSGSNEQFF.

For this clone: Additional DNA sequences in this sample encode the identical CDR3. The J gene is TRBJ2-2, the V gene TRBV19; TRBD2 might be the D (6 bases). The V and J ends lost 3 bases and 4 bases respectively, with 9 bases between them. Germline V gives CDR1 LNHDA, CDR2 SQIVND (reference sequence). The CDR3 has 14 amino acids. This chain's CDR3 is CASSIGGGTGELFF. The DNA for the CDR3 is TGTGCCAGTAGTATTGGGGGAGGCACCGGGGAGCTGTTTTTT.

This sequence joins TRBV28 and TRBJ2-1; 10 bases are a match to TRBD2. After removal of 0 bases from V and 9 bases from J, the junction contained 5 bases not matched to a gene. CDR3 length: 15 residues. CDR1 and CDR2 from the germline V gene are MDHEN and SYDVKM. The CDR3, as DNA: TGTGCCAGCAGTTTATGGGGTAGCGGGAGGTTTGAGCAGTTCTTC. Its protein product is CASSLWGSGRFEQFF. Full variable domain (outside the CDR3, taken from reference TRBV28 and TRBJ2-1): DVKVTQSSRYLVKRTGEKVFLECVQDMDHENMFWYRQDPGLGLRLIYFSYDVKMKEKGDIPEGYSVSREKKERFSLILESASTNQTSMYLCASSLWGSGRFEQFFGPGTRLTVL.

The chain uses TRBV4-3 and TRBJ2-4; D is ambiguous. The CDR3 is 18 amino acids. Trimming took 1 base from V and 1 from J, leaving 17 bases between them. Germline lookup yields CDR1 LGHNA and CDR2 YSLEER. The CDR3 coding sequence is TGCGCCAGCAGCCAAGGGTTTGTTGCAAGGGTTGCCAAAAACATTCAGTACTTC. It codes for CASSQGFVARVAKNIQYF.

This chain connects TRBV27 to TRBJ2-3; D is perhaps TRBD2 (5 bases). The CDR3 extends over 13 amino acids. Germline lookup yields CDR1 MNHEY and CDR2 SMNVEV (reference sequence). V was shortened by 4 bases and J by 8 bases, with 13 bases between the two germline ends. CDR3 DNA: TGTGCCAGCAGTTCCGAGGGTAGTGGTACGCAGTATTTT. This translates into CASSSEGSGTQYF.

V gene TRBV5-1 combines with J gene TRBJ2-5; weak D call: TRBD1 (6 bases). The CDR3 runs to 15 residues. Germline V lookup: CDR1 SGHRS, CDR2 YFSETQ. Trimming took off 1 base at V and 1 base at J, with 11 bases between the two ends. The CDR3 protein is CASSLYEGVQETQYF. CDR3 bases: TGCGCCAGCAGCTTGTACGAGGGGGTCCAAGAGACCCAGTACTTC. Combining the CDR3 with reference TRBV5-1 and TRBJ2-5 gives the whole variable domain KAGVTQTPRYLIKTRGQQVTLSCSPISGHRSVSWYQQTPGQGLQFLFEYFSETQRNKGNFPGRFSGRQFSNSRSEMNVSTLELGDSALYLCASSLYEGVQETQYFGPGTRLLVL.

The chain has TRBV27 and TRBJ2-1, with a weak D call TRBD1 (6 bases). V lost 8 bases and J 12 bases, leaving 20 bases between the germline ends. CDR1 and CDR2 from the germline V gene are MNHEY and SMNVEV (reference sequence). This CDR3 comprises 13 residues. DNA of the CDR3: TGTGCCAGCTGGGACACCGCTTTTAGAGGGCAGTTCTTC. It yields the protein CASWDTAFRGQFF.